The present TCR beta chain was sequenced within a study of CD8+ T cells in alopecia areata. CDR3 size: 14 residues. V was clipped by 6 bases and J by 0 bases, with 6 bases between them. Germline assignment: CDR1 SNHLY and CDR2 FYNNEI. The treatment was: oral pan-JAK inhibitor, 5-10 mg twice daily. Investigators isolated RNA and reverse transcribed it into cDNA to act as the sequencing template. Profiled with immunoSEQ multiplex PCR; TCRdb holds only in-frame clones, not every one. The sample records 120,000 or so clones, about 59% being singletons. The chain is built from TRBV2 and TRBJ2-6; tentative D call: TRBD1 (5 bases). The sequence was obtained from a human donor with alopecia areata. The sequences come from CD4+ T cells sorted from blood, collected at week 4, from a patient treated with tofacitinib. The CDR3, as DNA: TGTGCCAGCAGGACAGTCTCTGGGGCCAACGTCCTGACTTTC. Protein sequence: CASRTVSGANVLTF. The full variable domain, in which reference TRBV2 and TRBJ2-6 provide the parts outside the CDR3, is EPEVTQTPSHQVTQMGQEVILRCVPISNHLYFYWYRQILGQKVEFLVSFYNNEISEKSEIFDDQFSVERPDGSNFTLKIRSTKLEDSAMYFCASRTVSGANVLTFGAGSRLTVL.